This T cell receptor (beta chain) emerged from a study of memory CD4+ T cells and cytomegalovirus serostatus. Original analysis: Out-of-frame sequences were removed, leaving 2,204,828 distinct TCRbeta sequences. Repertoires were generated with immunoSEQ multiplex PCR, while TCRdb's copy carries only in-frame clones and drops some. V and J calls plus clone size are reproduced from that table; the DNA served to infer D and trimming. In the table there are 45,000 to 60,000 clones, approximately 81% of which are singletons. Study observations and caveats: A US-trained random forest predicted CMV serostatus with median AUC roughly 0.91.

The sort gate was single viable CD3+CD4+CD8-CD45RO+ cells for memory CD4+ T cells. Serostatus was set by detecting CMV pp150, pp28, p38, p52 IgG. For this clone: Its matching antigen is unknown.

Sequenced material: memory CD4+ T cells from blood. The TCR comes from an adult in good health and CMV-seropositive.

The CDR3 DNA reads as TGTGCCAGCAGCTGGCGGGCGAACACCGGGGAGCTGTTTTTT. It encodes CASSWRANTGELFF. The rearrangement uses TRBV7-9 and TRBJ2-2; TRBD2 might be the D (5 bases). Germline V gene data show CDR1 as SEHNR and CDR2 as FQNEAQ (reference sequence). Trimming shortened V by 4 bases and J by 0 bases, and 6 bases separated the two germline ends. This CDR3 is 14 amino acids long.